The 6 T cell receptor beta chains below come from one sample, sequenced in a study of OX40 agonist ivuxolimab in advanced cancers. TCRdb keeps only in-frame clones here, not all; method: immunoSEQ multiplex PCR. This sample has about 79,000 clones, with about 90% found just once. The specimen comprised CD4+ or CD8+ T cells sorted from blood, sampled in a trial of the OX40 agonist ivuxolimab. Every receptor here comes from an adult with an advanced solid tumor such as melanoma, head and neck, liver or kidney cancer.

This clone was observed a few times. CDR3 DNA sequence: TGTGCCAGCAGCGTCCGTGAGTATCAGCCCCAGCATTTT. Its translation: CASSVREYQPQHF. The V and J genes are TRBV2 and TRBJ1-5; no definite D call. CDR3 length equals 13 residues. V lost 6 bases, J lost 5 bases, and 11 bases lay in between. CDR1 and CDR2 from the germline V gene are SNHLY and FYNNEI.

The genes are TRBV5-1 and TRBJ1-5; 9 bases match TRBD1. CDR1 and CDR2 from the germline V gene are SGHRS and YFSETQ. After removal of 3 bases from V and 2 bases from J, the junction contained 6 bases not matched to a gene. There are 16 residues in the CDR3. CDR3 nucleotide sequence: TGCGCCAGCAGCTGGGGGACAGGGTCGGGCAATCAGCCCCAGCATTTT. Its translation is CASSWGTGSGNQPQHF.

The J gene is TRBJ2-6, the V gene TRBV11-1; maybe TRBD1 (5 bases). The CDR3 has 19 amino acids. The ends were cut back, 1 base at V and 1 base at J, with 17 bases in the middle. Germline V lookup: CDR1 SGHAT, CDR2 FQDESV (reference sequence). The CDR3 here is CASSLGSAKKGSGANVLTF. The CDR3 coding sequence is TGTGCCAGCAGCTTAGGGTCGGCAAAGAAGGGGTCTGGGGCCAACGTCCTGACTTTC.

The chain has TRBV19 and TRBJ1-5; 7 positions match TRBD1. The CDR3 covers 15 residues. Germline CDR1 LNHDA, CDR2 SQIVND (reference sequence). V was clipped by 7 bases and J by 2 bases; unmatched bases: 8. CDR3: CASKGDRAGNQPQHF. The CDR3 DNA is TGTGCCAGTAAGGGAGACAGGGCAGGCAATCAGCCCCAGCATTTT.

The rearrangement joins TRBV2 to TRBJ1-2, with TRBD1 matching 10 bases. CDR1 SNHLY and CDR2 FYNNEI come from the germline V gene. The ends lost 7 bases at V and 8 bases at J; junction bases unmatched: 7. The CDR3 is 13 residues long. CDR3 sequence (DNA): TGTGCCAGCAACGGACAGGGGGTTCTCGGCTACACCTTC. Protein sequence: CASNGQGVLGYTF.

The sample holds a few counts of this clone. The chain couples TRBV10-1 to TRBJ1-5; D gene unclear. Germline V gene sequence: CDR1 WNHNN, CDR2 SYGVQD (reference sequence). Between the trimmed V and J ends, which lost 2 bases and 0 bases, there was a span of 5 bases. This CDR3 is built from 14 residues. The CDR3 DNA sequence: TGCGCCAGCAGTGAGACGGGTAGCAATCAGCCCCAGCATTTT. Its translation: CASSETGSNQPQHF.